This record concerns one T cell receptor beta chain sequence. It lacks a known antigen. Base qualities are not recorded, but no much larger clone differs from it by a single base. For the CD8 naive samples, CD45RO-negative cells were positively selected for CCR7, yielding a CD45RA+CCR7+ population from which TemRA cells were excluded. Donors were healthy HIV-negative adults with no recently reported acute infections or vaccinations. Every donor was a Caucasian adult residing in Nashville, Tennessee, USA. After blood collection by leukapheresis, PBMCs were isolated using Ficoll-Histopaque density gradient centrifugation and then cryopreserved in the vapor phase of liquid nitrogen. Purity and quantity of every magnetically sorted T cell population were checked by analytical flow cytometry. From each sorted fraction, genomic DNA was isolated and quantified by UV absorbance on a Nanodrop 2000c. This sample was taken from a study of shared clonotypes between healthy human individuals (dated by TCRdb to the early 2020s). Concerning the study at large: A few men and two women, aged 18 to 49 years, made up the cohort. Leukapheresis yielded between about 0.94 and 9.5 billion PBMCs per donor. Different laboratories and diverse techniques were used to prepare libraries and sequence TCR repertoires, to increase sequencing depth and limit assay-specific biases. Blood TCR repertoires of roughly five healthy adults were deeply sequenced to estimate repertoire size and the extent of clonotype sharing between individuals. For each donor, CD4 naive and CD4 memory were each given three plates, CD8 naive was given two plates, and CD8 memory was given one plate. Broader findings and caveats from the paper: Sampling was restricted to blood, and TCR repertoires in tissues likely differ from the TCR repertoires found in blood. Incomplete sequencing was indicated by rarefaction of sorted-subset datasets, despite the large sequencing depth. Compared with non-shared clonotypes, the clonotypes found in all four sorted-subset donors had higher generation probabilities. The genetic and exposure-history diversity represented was limited by the small number of donors. Naive subsets generally had larger estimated clonotype richness than memory subsets did. When a few donors were compared, the shared fraction of clonotypes was 5% to 6.5% for naive CD4, 3.5% to 4% for naive CD8, more than 2% for memory CD4, and less than 0.45% for memory CD8. Pairwise subsampling indicated that sequencing depth was expected to affect the degree of clonotype sharing among donors.

Using the deep immunoSEQ assay, TCR CDR3 regions were amplified from genomic DNA by multiplex PCR. Extracted genomic DNA from each cell subset was distributed evenly across all wells of several immunoSEQ 96-well plates, and each plate was treated as a replicate. For sorted subsets, each replicate PCR was loaded with 200 to 250 ng genomic DNA, equivalent to 25,000 to 30,000 T cell genomes. Purified libraries were quantified with a Qubit 3.0 fluorometer, sized on a Bioanalyzer 2100, and re-quantified with the KAPA Library Quantification kit. Every immunoSEQ 96-well plate was sequenced on a separate single-read 150-cycle Illumina NextSeq 550 flow cell. From the authors' description of their analysis: The immunoSEQ output contained only junctional sequences without quality scores, so filtering could not match that applied to full-length reads. Sequences were annotated with PyIR, a Python wrapper for IgBLAST v1.9, using IMGT germline references to assign V/J genes and CDR3. Reads were filtered out if the reads had weak V/J assignments (E-value above 1e-6), no CDR3, stop codons, out-of-frame junctions, or ambiguous translated residues. V3J clonotypes were defined as sequences sharing the same inferred V gene, J gene, and CDR3 amino acid sequence. Percentage overlap between repertoires was calculated by dividing the number of shared unique clonotypes by the size of the smaller repertoire. RTK rarefaction, the Chao1 estimator, and Recon v2.1 estimates of unobserved clonotypes were used to assess repertoire richness. For all TCRbeta clonotypes obtained by the gDNA method from a few donors, generation probabilities were computed with OLGA. Drawn from immuneACCESS, this table holds only the in-frame rearrangements with V and J called that TCRdb kept. Clones are partly lost; checked studies trace under half to an unresolved V gene and leave the rest unexplained. V and J calls and clone size come straight from that table; D and trimming were deduced from the DNA. The sample records about 2.1 million clones, approximately 94% of which are singletons. Jointly, the top ten make up approximately 1.7% of the sample.

From its cysteine to its phenylalanine, the CDR3 spans 13 amino acids. Just CDR3 DNA is preserved here, 39 bases in frame from base 1. The germline V gene (reference sequence) sets CDR1 to SEHNR and CDR2 to FQNEAQ. V was cut back by 4 bases and J by 4 bases, leaving a gap of 9 bases between them. The receptor was isolated from a man aged 18 to 30 in good health. Some clones in this sample may be carry-over from other donors' samples. The chain is encoded by TRBV7-9 joined to TRBJ2-3; TRBD1 is a possible D gene, resting on 5 matching bases. Source material: naive CD8+ T cells from PBMCs. The intended sense of this specimen's cell subset or site label: CD45RA+CCR7+. Here is the DNA: TGTGCCAGCAGCTCCCCCAGGGCAGATACGCAGTATTTT. It specifies CASSSPRADTQYF.